This T cell receptor beta chain was captured in a study of blood T cell repertoires in COVID-19. Study details: Specimens from acute and convalescent COVID-19 originated in the United States, Italy and Spain.

In the source study's methods: Amplification of reference gene primers was used by the study to estimate nucleated cell counts. Profiling relied on immunoSEQ multiplex PCR, and the TCRdb table lists in-frame clones only, not all of them. That table gives V, J and clone size, and the DNA gave D and trimming. The top ten hold around 3% of the sample, which has a few hundred thousand clones, about 90% seen once. CDR1 and CDR2 from the germline V gene are SGHNT and YENEEA. Trimming shortened V by 0 bases and J by 14 bases, and 13 bases separated the two germline ends. The CDR3 runs to 13 residues. Material: peripheral blood. The V gene is TRBV11-3, the J gene TRBJ1-4; a weak D match, TRBD1 (5 bases). The source is a woman aged 25 to 39 with COVID-19, enrolled during active disease. CDR3 sequence (DNA): TGTGCCAGCAGCTTAGAAGGGGCCAAACGGCTGTTTTTT. Protein: CASSLEGAKRLFF.